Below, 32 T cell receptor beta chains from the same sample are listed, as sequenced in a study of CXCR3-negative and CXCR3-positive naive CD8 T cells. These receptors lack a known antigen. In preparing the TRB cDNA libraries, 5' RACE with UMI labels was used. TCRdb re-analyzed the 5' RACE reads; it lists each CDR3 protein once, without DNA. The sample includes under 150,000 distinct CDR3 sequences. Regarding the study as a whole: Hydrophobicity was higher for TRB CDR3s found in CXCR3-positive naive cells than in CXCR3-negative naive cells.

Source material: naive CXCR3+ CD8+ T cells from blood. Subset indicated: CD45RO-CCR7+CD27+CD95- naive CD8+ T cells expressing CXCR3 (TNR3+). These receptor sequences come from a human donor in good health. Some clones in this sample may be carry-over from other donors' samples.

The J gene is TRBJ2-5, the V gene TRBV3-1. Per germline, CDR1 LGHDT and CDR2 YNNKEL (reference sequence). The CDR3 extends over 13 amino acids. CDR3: CASSQPIEETQYF.

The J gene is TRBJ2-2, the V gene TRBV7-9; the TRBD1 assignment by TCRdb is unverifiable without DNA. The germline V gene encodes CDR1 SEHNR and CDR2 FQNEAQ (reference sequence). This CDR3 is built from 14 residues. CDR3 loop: CASSGALDTGELFF.

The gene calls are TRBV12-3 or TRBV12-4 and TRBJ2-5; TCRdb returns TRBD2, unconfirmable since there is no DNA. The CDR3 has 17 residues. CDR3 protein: CASSPRLAGYQQETQYF.

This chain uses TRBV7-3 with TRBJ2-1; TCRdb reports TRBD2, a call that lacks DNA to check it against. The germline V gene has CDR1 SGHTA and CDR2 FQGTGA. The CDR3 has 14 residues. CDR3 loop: CASSPAGTLDEQFF.

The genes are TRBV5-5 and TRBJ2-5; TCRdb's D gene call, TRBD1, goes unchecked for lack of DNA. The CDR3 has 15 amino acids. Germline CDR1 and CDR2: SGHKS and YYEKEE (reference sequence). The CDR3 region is CASSTRRDSKETQYF.

The CDR3 sequence is CASSQEQAEETQYF. This chain links TRBV3-1 with TRBJ2-5; TCRdb indicates TRBD1, and absent DNA this call remains unverified. This CDR3 contains 14 residues. Per the germline V gene, CDR1 is LGHDT and CDR2 is YNNKEL (reference sequence).

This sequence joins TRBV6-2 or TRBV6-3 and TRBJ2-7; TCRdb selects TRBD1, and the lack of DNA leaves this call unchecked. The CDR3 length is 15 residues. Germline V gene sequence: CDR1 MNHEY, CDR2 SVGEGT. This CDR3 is CASSYGDRETYEQYF.

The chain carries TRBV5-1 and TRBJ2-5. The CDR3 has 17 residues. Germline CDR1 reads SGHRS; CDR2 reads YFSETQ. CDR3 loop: CASSFVTVNRVQETQYF.

The CDR3 region is CASSFVVGPSTDTQYF. This chain links TRBV7-9 with TRBJ2-3; TCRdb calls TRBD2, which cannot be checked without DNA. CDR1 SEHNR and CDR2 FQNEAQ come from the germline V gene (reference sequence). This CDR3 has 16 amino acids.

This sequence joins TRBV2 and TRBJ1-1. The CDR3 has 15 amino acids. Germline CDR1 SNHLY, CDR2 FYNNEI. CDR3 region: CASSEEPAGNTEAFF.

CDR3 amino acids: CASSFLELSGELFF. This chain uses TRBV7-2 with TRBJ2-2. This CDR3 has 14 residues. CDR1 is SGHTA, CDR2 FQGNSA, per germline.

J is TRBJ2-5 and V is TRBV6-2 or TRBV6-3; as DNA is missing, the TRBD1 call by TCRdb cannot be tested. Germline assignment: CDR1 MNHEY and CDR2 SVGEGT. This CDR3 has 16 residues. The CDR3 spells CASSYSPQGRVETQYF.

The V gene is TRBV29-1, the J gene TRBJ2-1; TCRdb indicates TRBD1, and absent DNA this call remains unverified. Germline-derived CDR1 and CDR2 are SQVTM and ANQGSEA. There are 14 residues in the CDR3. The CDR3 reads CSVVPGVSYNEQFF.

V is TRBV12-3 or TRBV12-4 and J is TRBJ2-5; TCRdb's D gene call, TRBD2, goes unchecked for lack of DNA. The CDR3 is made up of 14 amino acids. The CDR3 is CASSPTSEDETQYF.

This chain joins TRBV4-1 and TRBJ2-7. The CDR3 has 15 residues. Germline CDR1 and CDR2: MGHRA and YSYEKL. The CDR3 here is CASSQQQWGSYEQYF.

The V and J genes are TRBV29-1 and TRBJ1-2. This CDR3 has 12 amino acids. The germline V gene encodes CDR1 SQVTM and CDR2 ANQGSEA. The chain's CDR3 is CSVGGESYGYTF.

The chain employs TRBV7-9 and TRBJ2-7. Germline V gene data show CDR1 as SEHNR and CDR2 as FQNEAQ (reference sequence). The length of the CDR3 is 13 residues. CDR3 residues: CASSLLQFYEQYF.

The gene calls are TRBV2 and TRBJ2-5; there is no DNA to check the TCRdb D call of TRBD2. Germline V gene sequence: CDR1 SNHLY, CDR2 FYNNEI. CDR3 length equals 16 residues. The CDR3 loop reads CASSDLAGESQETQYF.

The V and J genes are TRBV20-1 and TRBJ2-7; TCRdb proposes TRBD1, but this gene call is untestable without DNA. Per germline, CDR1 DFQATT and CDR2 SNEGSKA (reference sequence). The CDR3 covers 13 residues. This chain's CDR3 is CSARPLSGYEQYF.

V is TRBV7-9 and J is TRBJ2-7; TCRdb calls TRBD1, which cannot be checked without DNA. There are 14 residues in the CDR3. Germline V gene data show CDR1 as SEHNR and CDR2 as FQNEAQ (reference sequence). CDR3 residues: CASSLQGSGNEQYF.

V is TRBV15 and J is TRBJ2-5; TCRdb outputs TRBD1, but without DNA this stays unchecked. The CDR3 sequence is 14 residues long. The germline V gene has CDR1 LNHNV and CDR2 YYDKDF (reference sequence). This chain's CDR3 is CATSRGSGVETQYF.

The CDR3 here is CASSLAPATYEQYF. This chain links TRBV7-2 with TRBJ2-7; the TCRdb D gene call, TRBD1, has no DNA to confirm it. Germline values: CDR1 SGHTA, CDR2 FQGNSA. The CDR3 extends over 14 amino acids.

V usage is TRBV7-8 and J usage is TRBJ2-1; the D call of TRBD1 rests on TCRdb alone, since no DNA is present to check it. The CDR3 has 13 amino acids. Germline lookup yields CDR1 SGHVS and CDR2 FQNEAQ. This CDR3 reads CASSSGGADEQFF.

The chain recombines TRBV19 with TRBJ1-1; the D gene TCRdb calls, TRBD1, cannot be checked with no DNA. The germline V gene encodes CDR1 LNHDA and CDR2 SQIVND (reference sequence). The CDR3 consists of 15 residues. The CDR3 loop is CASSTAGGLYTEAFF.

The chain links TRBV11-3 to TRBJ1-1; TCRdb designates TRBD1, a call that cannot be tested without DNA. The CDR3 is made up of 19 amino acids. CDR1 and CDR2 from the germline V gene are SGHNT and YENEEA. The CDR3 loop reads CASSPPVGRKGSGNTEAFF.

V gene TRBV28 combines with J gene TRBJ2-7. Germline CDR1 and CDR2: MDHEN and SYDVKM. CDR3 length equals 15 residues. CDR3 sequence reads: CASSFRGVLSYEQYF.

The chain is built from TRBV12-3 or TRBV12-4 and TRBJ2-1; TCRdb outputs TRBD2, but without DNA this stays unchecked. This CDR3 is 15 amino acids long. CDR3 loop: CASKLLAGAAYEQFF.

The CDR3 is CASSSGPPGETQYF. The chain couples TRBV5-1 to TRBJ2-5; TCRdb lists TRBD1, though no DNA is available to test this call. Germline V gene lookup returns CDR1 SGHRS and CDR2 YFSETQ. This CDR3 is built from 14 residues.

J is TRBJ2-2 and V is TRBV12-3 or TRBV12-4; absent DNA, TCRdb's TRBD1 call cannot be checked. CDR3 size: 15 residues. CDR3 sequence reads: CASSDGGGVSGELFF.

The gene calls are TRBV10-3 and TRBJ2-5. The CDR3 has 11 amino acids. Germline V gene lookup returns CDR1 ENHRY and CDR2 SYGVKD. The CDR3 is CAIRSEETQYF.

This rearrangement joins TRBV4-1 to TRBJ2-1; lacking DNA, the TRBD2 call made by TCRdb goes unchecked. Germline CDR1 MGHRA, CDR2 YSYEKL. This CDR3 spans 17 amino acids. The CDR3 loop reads CASSQDEASGVYNEQFF.

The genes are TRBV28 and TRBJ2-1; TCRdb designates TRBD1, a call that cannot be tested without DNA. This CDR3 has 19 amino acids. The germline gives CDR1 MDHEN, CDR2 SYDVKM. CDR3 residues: CASGLSTPPGQISYAERFF. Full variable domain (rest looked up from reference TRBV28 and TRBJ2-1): DVKVTQSSRYLVKRTGEKVFLECVQDMDHENMFWYRQDPGLGLRLIYFSYDVKMKEKGDIPEGYSVSREKKERFSLILESASTNQTSMYLCASGLSTPPGQISYAERFFGPGTRLTVL.